The next 12 T cell receptor beta chains were all read from a single sample in a study of post-analysis software for immune sequencing data (dated by TCRdb to between 2014 and 2017). Study-wide conclusions, independent of this receptor: Roughly 5 TRBV segments, including TRBV5-6, TRBV5-1 and TRBV20-1, were significantly more frequent in patients than controls.

No antigen has been assigned to these receptors. The library was built by means of PCR. Sequencing was performed on an Illumina HiSeq 2500. Unique molecular identifiers were incorporated into TCR beta cDNA libraries to reduce PCR and sequencing biases. Using fastp trimming at Q25 and MiXCR clonotype assembly, TCRdb reanalyzed the public sequencing data and kept in-frame beta chains. Rows with a matching CDR3 protein are joined into one entry that keeps the most common DNA and genes. The sample data list about 200,000 distinct CDR3 sequences, and roughly 28% of these were observed just once. Around 3.7% of the sample rests with the top ten. What was sequenced was blood. Receptors were obtained from a girl aged 2-17 years with multiple sclerosis.

This clonotype was found many times. This chain links TRBV4-1 with TRBJ2-3, with D possibly called TRBD1 or TRBD2 (5 bases each). CDR1 MGHRA and CDR2 YSYEKL come from the germline V gene. Trimming pared 5 bases from V and 4 bases from J, leaving 19 bases between. This CDR3 region has 16 residues. As DNA, the CDR3 is TGCGCCAGCAGCTCGGGACGGATCCCACGAGCAGATACGCAGTATTTT. Encoded protein: CASSSGRIPRADTQYF.

V gene TRBV20-1 combines with J gene TRBJ2-1; D perhaps matches TRBD2 (7 bases). The CDR3 contains 15 residues. Per the germline V gene, CDR1 is DFQATT and CDR2 is SNEGSKA (reference sequence). Deletions cut 5 bases from V and 4 bases from J, with 18 bases between. The CDR3: CSAGGSGVGYNEQFF. CDR3 nucleotide sequence: TGCAGTGCTGGGGGCAGCGGGGTTGGTTACAATGAGCAGTTCTTC.

This clonotype was seen only a few times. The rearrangement joins TRBV11-1 to TRBJ1-6; D uncertain. Germline V gene sequence: CDR1 SGHAT, CDR2 FQDESV (reference sequence). Trimming removed 0 bases at V and 5 bases at J, with 5 bases between. The CDR3 has 14 amino acids. In DNA, the CDR3 is TGTGCCAGCAGCTTAGCCAGACATAATTCACCCCTCCACTTT. Its translation: CASSLARHNSPLHF.

Many counts were recorded for this clonotype. The gene calls are TRBV2 and TRBJ2-5; D is uncertain. Trimming stripped 4 bases from V and 1 base from J, with 7 bases between. CDR1 is SNHLY and CDR2 is FYNNEI in the germline V gene. The CDR3 runs to 13 residues. The CDR3 reads CASSAESQETQYF. CDR3 DNA sequence: TGTGCCAGCAGTGCAGAGAGCCAAGAGACCCAGTACTTC. The whole variable domain, remainder taken from reference TRBV2 and TRBJ2-5, is EPEVTQTPSHQVTQMGQEVILRCVPISNHLYFYWYRQILGQKVEFLVSFYNNEISEKSEIFDDQFSVERPDGSNFTLKIRSTKLEDSAMYFCASSAESQETQYFGPGTRLLVL.

In the case of this clonotype: A much larger clone lies a single base off, so this may be a read error. V is TRBV25-1 and J is TRBJ2-2; 8 nucleotides agree with TRBD2. The germline gives CDR1 MGHDK, CDR2 SYGVNS. The CDR3 sequence is 17 residues long. In nucleotides, the CDR3 is TGTGCCAGCAGTGAATTAGGGCGGGGGGAGAACACCGGGGAGCGGTTTTTT. Residues: CASSELGRGENTGERFF.

In regard to this clonotype: A much larger clone sits a single nucleotide away, making a read error possible. The V and J genes are TRBV5-1 and TRBJ2-3, with 7 positions matching TRBD2. The CDR3 totals 14 residues. Germline values: CDR1 SGHRS, CDR2 YFSETQ. CDR3 loop: CTSREAGSTDTQYF. Written as DNA, the CDR3 is TGCACCAGCAGAGAAGCGGGAAGCACAGATACGCAGTATTTT.

The table lists this clonotype with many counts. V is TRBV11-2 and J is TRBJ2-3, with 8 bases that match TRBD2. Trimming took 5 bases from V and 2 from J; bases not matched to a gene: 9. This CDR3 spans 16 amino acids. Germline CDR1 and CDR2: SGHAT and FQNNGV. CDR3 protein: CASSPRPGGVTDTQYF. DNA of the CDR3: TGTGCCAGCAGCCCCAGACCGGGGGGGGTCACAGATACGCAGTATTTT.

This clonotype was observed a few times. The V call is TRBV30, the J call TRBJ2-5, with D possibly called TRBD1 or TRBD2 (5 bases each). The J call may be mistaken, given a closer DNA end match to TRBJ2-1. From germline, CDR1 is GTSNPN and CDR2 SVGIG (reference sequence). CDR3 length equals 12 residues. CDR3 in amino acids: CAVGWDQETQFF. The CDR3 DNA is TGTGCCGTGGGGTGGGACCAAGAGACCCAGTTCTTC.

Regarding this clonotype: One end of the junction fails to match germline, which may point to a read error. The chain links TRBV2 to TRBJ1-2, with 7 bases aligning to TRBD1. In germline, CDR1 is SNHLY, CDR2 FYNNEI. CDR3 length: 15 residues. The DNA of the CDR3 is TGTGCCAGCAGGGAAGCGACAGGGCCTGACTATGGCTACACCTTC. The encoded protein is CASREATGPDYGYTF.

This clonotype was found many times. The chain combines TRBV5-1 with TRBJ2-7; D is possibly TRBD1 or TRBD2 (5 bases each). The CDR3 is made up of 14 amino acids. The V gene's germline CDR1 is SGHRS and CDR2 YFSETQ. The V end was cut by 4 bases, the J end by 5 bases, with 16 bases between. This chain's CDR3 is CASSGGPPDDEQYF. As DNA, the CDR3 is TGCGCCAGCAGCGGGGGACCGCCGGACGACGAGCAGTACTTC.

This clonotype was observed at least ten times. The V call is TRBV5-1, the J call TRBJ2-3; D is uncertain. The CDR3 is 15 residues long. Trimming removed 0 bases at V and 2 bases at J, with 10 bases between. Germline V gives CDR1 SGHRS, CDR2 YFSETQ. CDR3 in DNA: TGCGCCAGCAGCTTGGGAGAGCACTCCACAGATACGCAGTATTTT. It specifies CASSLGEHSTDTQYF.

The chain is built from TRBV29-1 and TRBJ1-1; D remains unclear. With 6 bases removed from V and 12 bases from J, the gap between germline ends came to 14 bases. CDR1 is SQVTM and CDR2 is ANQGSEA in the germline V gene. CDR3 length equals 10 residues. The CDR3 here is CSVADARPFF. Here the CDR3 DNA reads TGCAGCGTAGCCGATGCAAGGCCTTTCTTT.